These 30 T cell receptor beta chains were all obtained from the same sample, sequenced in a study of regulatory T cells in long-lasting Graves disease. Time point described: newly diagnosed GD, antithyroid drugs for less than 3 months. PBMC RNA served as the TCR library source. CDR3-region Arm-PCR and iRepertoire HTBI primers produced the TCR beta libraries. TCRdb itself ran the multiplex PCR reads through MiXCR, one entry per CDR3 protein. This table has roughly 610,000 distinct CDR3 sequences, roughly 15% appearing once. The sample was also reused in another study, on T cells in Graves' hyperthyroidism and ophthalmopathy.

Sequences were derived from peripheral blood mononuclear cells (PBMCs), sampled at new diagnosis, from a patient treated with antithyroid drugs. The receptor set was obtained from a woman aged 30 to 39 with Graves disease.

The CDR3, as DNA: TGTGCCAGTAGTCTGACAGGGTTCGGCGAGCAGTACTTC. Its translation is CASSLTGFGEQYF. The rearrangement links TRBV19 to TRBJ2-7, with TRBD1 identical over 7 bases. In germline, CDR1 is LNHDA, CDR2 SQIVND (reference sequence). This CDR3 region has 13 residues. V trimming: 5 bases; J trimming: 6 bases; junction bases outside the gene matches: 7.

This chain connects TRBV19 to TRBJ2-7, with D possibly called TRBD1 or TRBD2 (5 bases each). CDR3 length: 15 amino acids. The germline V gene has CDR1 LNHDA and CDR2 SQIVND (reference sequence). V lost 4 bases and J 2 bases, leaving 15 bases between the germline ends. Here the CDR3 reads CASSKGPDRTYEQYF. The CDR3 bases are TGTGCCAGTAGTAAGGGACCCGACAGAACCTACGAGCAGTACTTC.

The CDR3 loop reads CAISRQEGLSSYNSPLHF. For the CDR3, the DNA is TGTGCCATCAGCCGACAGGAGGGGCTCTCCTCCTATAATTCACCCCTCCACTTT. The chain uses TRBV10-3 and TRBJ1-6, with D maybe TRBD1 (6 bases). V gave up 6 bases and J gave up 0 bases, with 18 bases separating them. This CDR3 is 18 amino acids long. The V gene's germline CDR1 is ENHRY and CDR2 SYGVKD.

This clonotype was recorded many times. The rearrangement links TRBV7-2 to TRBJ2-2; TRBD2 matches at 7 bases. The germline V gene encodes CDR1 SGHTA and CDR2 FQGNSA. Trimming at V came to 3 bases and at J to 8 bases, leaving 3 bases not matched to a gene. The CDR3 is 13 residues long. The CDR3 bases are TGTGCCAGCAGCTTGGCGGGAGCGGGGGAGCTGTTTTTT. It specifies CASSLAGAGELFF. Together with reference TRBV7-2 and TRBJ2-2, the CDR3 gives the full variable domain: GAGVSQSPSNKVTEKGKDVELRCDPISGHTALYWYRQSLGQGLEFLIYFQGNSAPDKSGLPSDRFSAERTGGSVSTLTIQRTQQEDSAVYLCASSLAGAGELFFGEGSRLTVL.

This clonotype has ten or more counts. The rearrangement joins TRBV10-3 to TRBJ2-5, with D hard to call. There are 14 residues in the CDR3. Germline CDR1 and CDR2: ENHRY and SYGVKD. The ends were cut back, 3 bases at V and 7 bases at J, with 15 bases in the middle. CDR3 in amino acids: CAISDELVGRTQYF. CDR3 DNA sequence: TGTGCCATCAGTGACGAGCTGGTCGGGCGGACCCAGTACTTC.

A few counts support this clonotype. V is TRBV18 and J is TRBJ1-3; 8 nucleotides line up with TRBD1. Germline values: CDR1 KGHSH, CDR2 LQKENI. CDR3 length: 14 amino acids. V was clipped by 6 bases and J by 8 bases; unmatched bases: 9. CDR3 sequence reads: CASSGTGLLDTIYF. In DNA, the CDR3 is TGTGCCAGCTCGGGGACAGGCCTGTTGGACACCATATATTTT. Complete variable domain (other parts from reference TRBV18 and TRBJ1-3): NAGVMQNPRHLVRRRGQEARLRCSPMKGHSHVYWYRQLPEEGLKFMVYLQKENIIDESGMPKERFSAEFPKEGPSILRIQQVVRGDSAAYFCASSGTGLLDTIYFGEGSWLTVV.

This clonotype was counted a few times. The CDR3 coding sequence is TGCAGCGTTGGTAGTCGGGGGTATGAGCAGTTCTTC. This encodes CSVGSRGYEQFF. This chain links TRBV29-1 with TRBJ2-1; D is perhaps TRBD2 (6 bases). Between the trimmed V and J ends, which lost 4 bases and 8 bases, there was a span of 12 bases. This CDR3 spans 12 amino acids. CDR1 and CDR2 (germline): SQVTM, ANQGSEA.

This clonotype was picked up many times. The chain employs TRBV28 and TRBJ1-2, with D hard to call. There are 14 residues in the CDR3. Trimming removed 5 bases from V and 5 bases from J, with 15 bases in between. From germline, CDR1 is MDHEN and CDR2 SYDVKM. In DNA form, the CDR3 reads TGTGCCAGCAGTCCCAACAGAAGAGGGTATGGCTACACCTTC. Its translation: CASSPNRRGYGYTF.

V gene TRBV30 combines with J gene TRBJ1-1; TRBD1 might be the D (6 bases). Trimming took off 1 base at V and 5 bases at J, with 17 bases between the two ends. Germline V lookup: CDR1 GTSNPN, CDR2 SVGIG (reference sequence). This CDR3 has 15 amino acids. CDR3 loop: CAWSEGWGQGTEAFF. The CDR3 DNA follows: TGTGCCTGGAGTGAAGGGTGGGGGCAGGGAACTGAAGCTTTCTTT.

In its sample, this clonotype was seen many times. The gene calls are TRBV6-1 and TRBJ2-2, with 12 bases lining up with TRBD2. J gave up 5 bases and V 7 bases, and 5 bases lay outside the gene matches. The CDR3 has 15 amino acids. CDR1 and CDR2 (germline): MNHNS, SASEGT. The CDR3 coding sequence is TGTGCCAGCAACCTACTAGCGGGAGGTACCGGGGAGCTGTTTTTT. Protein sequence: CASNLLAGGTGELFF.

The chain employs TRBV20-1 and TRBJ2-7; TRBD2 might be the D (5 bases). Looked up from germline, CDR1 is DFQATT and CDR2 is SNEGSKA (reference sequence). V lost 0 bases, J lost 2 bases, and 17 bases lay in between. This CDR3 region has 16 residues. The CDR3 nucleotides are TGCAGTGCTAGAGATCCGCCCAGCGGAGGCCCCTACGAGCAGTACTTC. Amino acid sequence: CSARDPPSGGPYEQYF.

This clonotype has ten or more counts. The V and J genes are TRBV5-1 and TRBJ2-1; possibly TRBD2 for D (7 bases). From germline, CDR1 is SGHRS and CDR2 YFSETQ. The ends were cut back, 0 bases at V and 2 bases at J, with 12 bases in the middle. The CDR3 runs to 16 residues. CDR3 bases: TGCGCCAGCAGCTTGGAGGGGGGGTGGCCCTACAATGAGCAGTTCTTC. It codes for CASSLEGGWPYNEQFF. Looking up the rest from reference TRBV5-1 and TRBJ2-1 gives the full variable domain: KAGVTQTPRYLIKTRGQQVTLSCSPISGHRSVSWYQQTPGQGLQFLFEYFSETQRNKGNFPGRFSGRQFSNSRSEMNVSTLELGDSALYLCASSLEGGWPYNEQFFGPGTRLTVL.

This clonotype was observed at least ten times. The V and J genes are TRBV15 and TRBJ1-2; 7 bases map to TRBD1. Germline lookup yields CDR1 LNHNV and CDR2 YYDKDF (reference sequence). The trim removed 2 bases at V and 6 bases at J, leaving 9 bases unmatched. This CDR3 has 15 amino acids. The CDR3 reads CATSRRTTGEDGYTF. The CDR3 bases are TGTGCCACCAGCAGACGTACTACAGGGGAGGATGGCTACACCTTC.

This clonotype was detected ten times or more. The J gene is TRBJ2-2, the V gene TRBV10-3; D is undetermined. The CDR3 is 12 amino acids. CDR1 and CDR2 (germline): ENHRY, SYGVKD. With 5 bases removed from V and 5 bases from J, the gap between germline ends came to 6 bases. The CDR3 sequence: CAISTGTGELFF. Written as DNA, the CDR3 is TGTGCCATCAGTACCGGGACCGGGGAGCTGTTTTTT.

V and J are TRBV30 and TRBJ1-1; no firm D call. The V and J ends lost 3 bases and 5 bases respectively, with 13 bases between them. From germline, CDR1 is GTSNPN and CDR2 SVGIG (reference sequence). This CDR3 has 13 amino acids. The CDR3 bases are TGTGCCTGGAGGGGTTATTCAGAGACTGAAGCTTTCTTT. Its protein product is CAWRGYSETEAFF.

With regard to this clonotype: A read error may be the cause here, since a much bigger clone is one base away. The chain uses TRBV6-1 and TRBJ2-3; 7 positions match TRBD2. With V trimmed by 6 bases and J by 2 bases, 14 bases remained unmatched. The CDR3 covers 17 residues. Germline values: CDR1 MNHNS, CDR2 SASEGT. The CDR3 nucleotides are TGTGCCAGCAGGTCGACTGGCGGGAGCTTATACACAGATACGCAGTATTTT. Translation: CASRSTGGSLYTDTQYF.

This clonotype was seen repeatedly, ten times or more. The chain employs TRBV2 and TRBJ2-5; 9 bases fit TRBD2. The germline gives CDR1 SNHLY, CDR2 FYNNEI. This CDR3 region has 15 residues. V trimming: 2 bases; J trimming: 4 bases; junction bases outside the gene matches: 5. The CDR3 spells CASSELAGDGETQYF. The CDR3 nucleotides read TGTGCCAGCAGTGAATTAGCGGGAGATGGAGAGACCCAGTACTTC.

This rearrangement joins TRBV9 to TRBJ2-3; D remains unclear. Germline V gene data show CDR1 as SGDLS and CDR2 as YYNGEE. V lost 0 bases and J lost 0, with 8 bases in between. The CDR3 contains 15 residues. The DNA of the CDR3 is TGTGCCAGCAGCGTAGGGCAGCCTAGCACAGATACGCAGTATTTT. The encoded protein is CASSVGQPSTDTQYF.

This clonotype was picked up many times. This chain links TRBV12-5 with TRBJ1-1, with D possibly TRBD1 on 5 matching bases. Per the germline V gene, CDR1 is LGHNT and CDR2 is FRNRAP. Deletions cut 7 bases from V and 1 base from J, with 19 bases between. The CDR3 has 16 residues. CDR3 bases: TGTGCTAGTGCCGACGGGGGACCTCAAACGAACACTGAAGCTTTCTTT. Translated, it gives CASADGGPQTNTEAFF.

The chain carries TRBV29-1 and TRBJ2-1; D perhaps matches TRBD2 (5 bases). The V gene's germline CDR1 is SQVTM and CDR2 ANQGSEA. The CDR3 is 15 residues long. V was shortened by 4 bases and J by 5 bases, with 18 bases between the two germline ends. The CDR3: CSVGTEAVGHNEQFF. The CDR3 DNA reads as TGCAGCGTTGGGACCGAAGCGGTTGGCCACAATGAGCAGTTCTTC.

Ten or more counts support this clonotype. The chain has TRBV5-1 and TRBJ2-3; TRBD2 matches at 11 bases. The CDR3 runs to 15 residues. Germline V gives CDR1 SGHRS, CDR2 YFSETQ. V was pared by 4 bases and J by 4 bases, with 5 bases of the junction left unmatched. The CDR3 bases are TGCGCCAGCAGCCTCGGGACTAGCGGTCCAGATACGCAGTATTTT. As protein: CASSLGTSGPDTQYF.

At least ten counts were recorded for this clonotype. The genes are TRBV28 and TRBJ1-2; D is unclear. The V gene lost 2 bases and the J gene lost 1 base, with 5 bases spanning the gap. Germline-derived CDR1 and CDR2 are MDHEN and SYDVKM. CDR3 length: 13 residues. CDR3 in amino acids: CASSLRVNYGYTF. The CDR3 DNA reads TGTGCCAGCAGTTTAAGGGTTAACTATGGCTACACCTTC.

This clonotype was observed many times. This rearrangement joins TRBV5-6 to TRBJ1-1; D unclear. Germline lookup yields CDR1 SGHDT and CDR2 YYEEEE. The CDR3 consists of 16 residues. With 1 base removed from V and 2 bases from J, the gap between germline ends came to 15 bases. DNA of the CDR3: TGTGCCAGCAGCTTGTTGTCGAGGGCCTCTAACACTGAAGCTTTCTTT. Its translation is CASSLLSRASNTEAFF.

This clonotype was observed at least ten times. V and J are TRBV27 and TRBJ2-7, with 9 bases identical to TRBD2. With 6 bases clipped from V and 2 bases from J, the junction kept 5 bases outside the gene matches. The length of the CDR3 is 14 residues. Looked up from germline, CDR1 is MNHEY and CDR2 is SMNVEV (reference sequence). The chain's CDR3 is CASRTLAGPYEQYF. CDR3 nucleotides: TGTGCCAGCAGGACACTAGCGGGCCCCTACGAGCAGTACTTC.

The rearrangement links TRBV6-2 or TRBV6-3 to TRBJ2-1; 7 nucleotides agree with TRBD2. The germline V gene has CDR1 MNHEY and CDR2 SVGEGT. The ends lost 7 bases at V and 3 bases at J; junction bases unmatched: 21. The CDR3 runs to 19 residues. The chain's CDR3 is CASKPYGLADSLIYNEQFF. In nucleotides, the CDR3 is TGTGCCAGCAAACCTTACGGGCTAGCGGATTCCTTAATCTACAATGAGCAGTTCTTC.

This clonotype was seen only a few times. CDR3 bases: TGTGCCAGCAGCCAAGATACCCACTCCTACGAGCAGTACTTC. The encoded protein is CASSQDTHSYEQYF. The chain has TRBV4-2 and TRBJ2-7; D remains ambiguous. V dropped 0 bases and J dropped 0 bases, with 6 bases sitting between them. The V gene's germline CDR1 is LGHNA and CDR2 YNFKEQ. The CDR3 is made up of 14 amino acids.

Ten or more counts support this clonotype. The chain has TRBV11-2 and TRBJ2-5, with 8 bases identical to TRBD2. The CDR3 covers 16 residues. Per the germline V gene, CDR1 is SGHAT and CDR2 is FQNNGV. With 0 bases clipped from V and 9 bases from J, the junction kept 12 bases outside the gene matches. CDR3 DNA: TGTGCCAGCAGCTTAGAACCGGGGGGGACTAATGGGGCCCAGTACTTC. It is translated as CASSLEPGGTNGAQYF. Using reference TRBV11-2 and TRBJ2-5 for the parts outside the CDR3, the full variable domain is EAGVAQSPRYKIIEKRQSVAFWCNPISGHATLYWYQQILGQGPKLLIQFQNNGVVDDSQLPKDRFSAERLKGVDSTLKIQPAKLEDSAVYLCASSLEPGGTNGAQYFGPGTRLLVL.

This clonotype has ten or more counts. The CDR3 reads CSVRWTTGELFF. As DNA, the CDR3 is TGCAGCGTTCGGTGGACGACCGGGGAGCTGTTTTTT. This chain joins TRBV29-1 and TRBJ2-2; D gene ambiguous. This CDR3 has 12 residues. The germline V and J ends were trimmed by 5 bases and 5 bases, with 9 bases remaining between them. Germline loops: CDR1 SQVTM, CDR2 ANQGSEA.

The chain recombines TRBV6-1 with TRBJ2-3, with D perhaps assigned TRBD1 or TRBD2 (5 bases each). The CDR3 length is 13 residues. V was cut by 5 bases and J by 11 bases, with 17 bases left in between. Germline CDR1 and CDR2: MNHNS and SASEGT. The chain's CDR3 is CASSPTFGGRQYF. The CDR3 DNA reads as TGTGCCAGCAGTCCTACCTTTGGGGGAAGGCAGTATTTT.

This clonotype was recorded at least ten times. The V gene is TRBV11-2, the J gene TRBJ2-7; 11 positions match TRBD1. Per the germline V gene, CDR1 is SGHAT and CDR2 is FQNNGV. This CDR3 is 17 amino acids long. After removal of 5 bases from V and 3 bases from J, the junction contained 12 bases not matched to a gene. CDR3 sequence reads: CASSPIRGDRGFYEQYF. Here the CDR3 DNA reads TGTGCCAGCAGCCCCATTCGTGGGGACAGGGGGTTCTACGAGCAGTACTTC.